The 28 T cell receptor beta chains below come from one sample, sequenced in a study of T-cell memory formation after mild COVID-19. TCRdb reprocessed the 5' RACE reads via MiXCR and lists one record per CDR3 protein. Counted here are over 500,000 distinct CDR3 sequences, roughly 17% occurring once; the ten biggest clones make up around 7.8%. Sequenced sample: PBMCs or a T cell subset sorted from them (not recorded which). These receptors originate from an adult woman who had mild COVID-19 (a few samples of this study predate the infection). Cell type and time point are not known.

This clonotype was seen a handful of times. The chain uses TRBV7-9 and TRBJ2-2; 10 bases fit TRBD2. Germline CDR1 reads SEHNR; CDR2 reads FQNEAQ (reference sequence). Trimming took 6 bases from V and 4 from J; bases not matched to a gene: 8. The CDR3 extends over 16 amino acids. CDR3 sequence reads: CASRGLAGESTGELFF. The CDR3 DNA reads TGTGCCAGCAGAGGGCTAGCGGGAGAATCCACCGGGGAGCTGTTTTTT.

The V gene is TRBV6-5, the J gene TRBJ2-5; TRBD2 aligns across 7 bases. CDR1 is MNHEY and CDR2 is SVGAGI in the germline V gene. This CDR3 has 15 amino acids. The V segment lost 6 bases and the J segment 3 bases; nucleotides outside the gene matches: 10. In DNA, the CDR3 is TGTGCCAGCAGCTCTCCGGGACTACAAAAAGAGACCCAGTACTTC. It is translated as CASSSPGLQKETQYF.

The CDR3 DNA reads as TGCAGTGCTAGACCCCCGTGGCGGGAGGGCCCTACAGATACGCAGTATTTT. Encoded protein: CSARPPWREGPTDTQYF. This sequence joins TRBV20-1 and TRBJ2-3; TRBD2 aligns across 9 bases. This CDR3 has 17 residues. V gave up 2 bases and J gave up 3 bases; unmatched junction bases: 12. Germline V lookup: CDR1 DFQATT, CDR2 SNEGSKA (reference sequence).

V gene TRBV24-1 combines with J gene TRBJ2-2; D might be TRBD1 or TRBD2, each matching 5 bases. The V gene lost 3 bases and the J gene lost 0 bases, with 16 bases spanning the gap. This CDR3 spans 18 amino acids. CDR1 KGHDR and CDR2 SFDVKD come from the germline V gene. Written as DNA, the CDR3 is TGTGCCACCAGTGATAACCGTTTGGGACCGACGAACACCGGGGAGCTGTTTTTT. It encodes CATSDNRLGPTNTGELFF.

This clonotype has just a few counts. V gene TRBV5-1 combines with J gene TRBJ2-7, with a weak D call TRBD2 (6 bases). Trimming removed 4 bases at V and 3 bases at J, with 14 bases between. The germline CDR1 and CDR2 sequences are SGHRS and YFSETQ. CDR3 length: 14 amino acids. The CDR3 sequence: CASSPGDQSYEQYF. In nucleotides, the CDR3 is TGCGCCAGCAGCCCGGGGGACCAAAGCTACGAGCAGTACTTC.

The V and J genes are TRBV10-3 and TRBJ1-1; D call uncertain. Trimming left V 0 bases short and J 1 base short, with 9 bases between. Germline CDR1 reads ENHRY; CDR2 reads SYGVKD. The CDR3 totals 15 residues. The CDR3 loop reads CAISESDGSNTEAFF. The CDR3 DNA sequence: TGTGCCATCAGTGAGTCGGATGGGTCGAACACTGAAGCTTTCTTT.

The chain carries TRBV12-3 or TRBV12-4 and TRBJ1-2, with D possibly being TRBD1 (6 bases). Deletions cut 5 bases from V and 4 bases from J, with 26 bases between. The CDR3 has 18 amino acids. CDR3 DNA: TGTGCCAGCAGTCCGCCTCCGGGGCGGGGGGCGCAGAGCTATGGCTACACCTTC. This translates into CASSPPPGRGAQSYGYTF.

This clonotype appeared a single time. Germline is not matched at one junction end, which may reflect a read error. The chain is built from TRBV20-1 and TRBJ2-3; D call uncertain. The germline gives CDR1 DFQATT, CDR2 SNEGSKA (reference sequence). The CDR3 is 13 residues long. CDR3: CSARDVDAPFYPF. The CDR3 nucleotides are TGCAGTGCTAGAGATGTGGACGCACCATTTTATCCATTT.

This clonotype occurred many times. The chain carries TRBV9 and TRBJ1-2; perhaps TRBD1 as D (5 bases). Germline-derived CDR1 and CDR2 are SGDLS and YYNGEE. The CDR3 is 14 residues long. The ends were cut back, 0 bases at V and 4 bases at J, with 10 bases in the middle. CDR3: CASSVDPGLYGYTF. The CDR3 DNA reads TGTGCCAGCAGCGTAGACCCAGGGCTCTATGGCTACACCTTC.

DNA of the CDR3: TGTGCCAGCAACGGGCAACTGAACACTGAAGCTTTCTTT. Encoded protein: CASNGQLNTEAFF. The rearrangement joins TRBV2 to TRBJ1-1; D gene unclear. Germline CDR1 and CDR2: SNHLY and FYNNEI. The V gene lost 7 bases and the J gene lost 0 bases, with 9 bases spanning the gap. The CDR3 totals 13 residues.

This clonotype occurred a few times. The V and J genes are TRBV19 and TRBJ1-1; no firm D call. The CDR3 length is 12 residues. Germline-derived CDR1 and CDR2 are LNHDA and SQIVND (reference sequence). The V end was cut by 5 bases, the J end by 3 bases, with 7 bases between. The CDR3 here is CASSGGYTEAFF. The CDR3 DNA sequence: TGTGCCAGTAGTGGCGGATACACTGAAGCTTTCTTT.

This clonotype has a handful of counts. The chain is built from TRBV12-3 or TRBV12-4 and TRBJ2-2, with D possibly matching TRBD1 (5 bases). The CDR3 runs 13 residues. V was trimmed by 6 bases and J by 6 bases, leaving 11 bases between them. CDR3 sequence (DNA): TGTGCCAGCAGGATGCCAGGGCCCGGGGAGCTGTTTTTT. This codes for CASRMPGPGELFF.

This clonotype was seen a few times. The V and J genes are TRBV4-3 and TRBJ2-2; D possibly corresponds to TRBD1 (6 bases). V was trimmed by 8 bases and J by 2 bases, leaving 15 bases between them. In germline, CDR1 is LGHNA, CDR2 YSLEER. This CDR3 is built from 15 residues. CDR3 in amino acids: CASSPGHANTGELFF. The CDR3 region has the DNA TGCGCCAGCTCACCGGGACACGCAAACACCGGGGAGCTGTTTTTT.

This clonotype was observed a few times. The chain joins TRBV12-3 or TRBV12-4 to TRBJ2-4; D possibly corresponds to TRBD2 (5 bases). Trimming took 2 bases from V and 7 from J, leaving 15 bases between them. The CDR3 consists of 15 residues. Here the CDR3 reads CASSLIGGRGNIQYF. The CDR3 bases are TGTGCCAGCAGTTTAATCGGAGGACGGGGTAACATTCAGTACTTC.

This clonotype was seen a handful of times. The chain couples TRBV7-9 to TRBJ2-1; D might be TRBD1 or TRBD2, each matching 5 bases. With 4 bases removed from V and 5 bases from J, the gap between germline ends came to 15 bases. The CDR3 runs 15 residues. From germline, CDR1 is SEHNR and CDR2 FQNEAQ (reference sequence). The chain's CDR3 is CASSSFRDGHNEQFF. The DNA of the CDR3 is TGTGCCAGCAGCTCGTTCCGGGACGGTCACAATGAGCAGTTCTTC.

The chain has TRBV9 and TRBJ2-7, with a possible D match to TRBD1 (5 bases). The CDR3 extends over 13 amino acids. The germline V and J ends were trimmed by 3 bases and 4 bases, with 11 bases remaining between them. Germline assignment: CDR1 SGDLS and CDR2 YYNGEE. The CDR3 loop reads CASSGGKGYEQYF. The CDR3 DNA reads TGTGCCAGCAGCGGGGGAAAGGGGTACGAGCAGTACTTC.

The chain is built from TRBV29-1 and TRBJ1-1, with 10 bases that match TRBD1. Germline CDR1 reads SQVTM; CDR2 reads ANQGSEA. The CDR3 length is 12 residues. V gave up 6 bases and J gave up 4 bases; unmatched junction bases: 2. The CDR3 DNA reads TGCAGCGTGACAGGGGGCGTCACTGAAGCTTTCTTT. Translating gives CSVTGGVTEAFF.

This chain links TRBV3-1 with TRBJ2-5; 7 bases line up with TRBD1. This CDR3 is built from 14 residues. Trimming removed 4 bases from V and 4 bases from J; junction bases left unmatched: 6. The germline gives CDR1 LGHDT, CDR2 YNNKEL (reference sequence). CDR3 sequence: CASSRRQGIETQYF. CDR3 DNA sequence: TGTGCCAGCAGCCGTCGACAGGGTATAGAGACCCAGTACTTC.

The chain carries TRBV7-9 and TRBJ2-7; 9 bases fit TRBD1. The CDR3 runs to 12 residues. V was clipped by 8 bases and J by 5 bases; unmatched bases: 4. Germline lookup yields CDR1 SEHNR and CDR2 FQNEAQ (reference sequence). Here the CDR3 reads CASRDRADEQYF. DNA for the CDR3: TGTGCCAGCCGGGACAGGGCGGACGAGCAGTACTTC.

CDR3 sequence reads: CATSRGGGSHEQFF. The CDR3 coding sequence is TGTGCCACCAGCAGAGGAGGCGGGAGCCATGAGCAGTTCTTC. V gene TRBV15 combines with J gene TRBJ2-1; 7 nucleotides line up with TRBD2. This CDR3 has 14 residues. CDR1 and CDR2 (germline): LNHNV, YYDKDF (reference sequence). Trimming at V came to 1 base and at J to 8 bases, leaving 5 bases not matched to a gene.

This clonotype has a handful of counts. The V call is TRBV7-9, the J call TRBJ2-1, with 7 bases aligning to TRBD2. This CDR3 has 14 residues. J gave up 7 bases and V 3 bases, and 6 bases lay outside the gene matches. Germline lookup yields CDR1 SEHNR and CDR2 FQNEAQ (reference sequence). Written as DNA, the CDR3 is TGTGCCAGCAGCTTGCGGGAGAAAAGAAATGAGCAGTTCTTC. Encoded protein: CASSLREKRNEQFF. Filled out from reference TRBV7-9 and TRBJ2-1, the complete variable domain reads DTGVSQNPRHKITKRGQNVTFRCDPISEHNRLYWYRQTLGQGPEFLTYFQNEAQLEKSRLLSDRFSAERPKGSFSTLEIQRTEQGDSAMYLCASSLREKRNEQFFGPGTRLTVL.

This clonotype was observed a few times. The V and J genes are TRBV10-3 and TRBJ2-2; no reliable D call. Germline V gives CDR1 ENHRY, CDR2 SYGVKD. The CDR3 length is 11 residues. Trimming removed 6 bases from V and 5 bases from J, with 4 bases in between. In DNA, the CDR3 is TGTGCCATCAGCGCGACCGGGGAGCTGTTTTTT. Translation: CAISATGELFF.

The V and J genes are TRBV7-8 and TRBJ2-4; 9 bases line up with TRBD1. From germline, CDR1 is SGHVS and CDR2 FQNEAQ. J gave up 2 bases and V 5 bases, and 13 bases lay outside the gene matches. CDR3 length equals 18 residues. The DNA for the CDR3 is TGTGCCAGCAGCCCGGACTACCCGGGACAGGGAACCAAAAACATTCAGTACTTC. Translating it yields CASSPDYPGQGTKNIQYF.

In its sample, this clonotype was seen a few times. The chain uses TRBV3-1 and TRBJ2-7; D is uncertain. CDR1 is LGHDT and CDR2 is YNNKEL in the germline V gene (reference sequence). V lost 7 bases, J lost 2 bases, and 15 bases lay in between. The CDR3 has 14 residues. The CDR3 DNA reads as TGTGCCAGCACCCCTGGTGGTAAAGCCTACGAGCAGTACTTC. This codes for CASTPGGKAYEQYF.

The sample holds a few counts of this clonotype. This rearrangement joins TRBV7-2 to TRBJ2-7; TRBD1 might be the D (6 bases). V shed 5 bases and J shed 1 base, with 15 bases lying between them. Per the germline V gene, CDR1 is SGHTA and CDR2 is FQGNSA. The CDR3 consists of 15 residues. CDR3 in amino acids: CASSLQGMSSYEQYF. CDR3 in DNA: TGTGCCAGCAGCCTACAGGGCATGTCTTCCTACGAGCAGTACTTC.

The chain recombines TRBV30 with TRBJ2-7, with TRBD1 identical over 8 bases. The CDR3 spans 15 residues. V was pared by 2 bases and J by 0 bases, with 6 bases of the junction left unmatched. CDR1 is GTSNPN and CDR2 is SVGIG in the germline V gene (reference sequence). Here the CDR3 DNA reads TGTGCCTGGAGTCAAGGTACAGGGGGCTCCTACGAGCAGTACTTC. This translates into CAWSQGTGGSYEQYF.

This clonotype was seen a handful of times. The rearrangement joins TRBV7-2 to TRBJ2-3; 11 bases align to TRBD2. The CDR3 length is 15 residues. Losses at the gene ends were 6 bases for V and 6 bases for J; bases not matched to a gene: 8. The V gene's germline CDR1 is SGHTA and CDR2 FQGNSA. The CDR3, as DNA: TGTGCCAGCAGACCCACTAGCGGGAGTATGGATACGCAGTATTTT. Its translation: CASRPTSGSMDTQYF.

This clonotype has more than one count but fewer than ten. This chain connects TRBV28 to TRBJ1-4; D uncertain. V gave up 1 base and J gave up 0 bases, with 9 bases separating them. The V gene's germline CDR1 is MDHEN and CDR2 SYDVKM. The CDR3 has 16 residues. CDR3 nucleotides: TGTGCCAGCAGTTTATCCATTACGACAACTAATGAAAAACTGTTTTTT. Encoded protein: CASSLSITTTNEKLFF.